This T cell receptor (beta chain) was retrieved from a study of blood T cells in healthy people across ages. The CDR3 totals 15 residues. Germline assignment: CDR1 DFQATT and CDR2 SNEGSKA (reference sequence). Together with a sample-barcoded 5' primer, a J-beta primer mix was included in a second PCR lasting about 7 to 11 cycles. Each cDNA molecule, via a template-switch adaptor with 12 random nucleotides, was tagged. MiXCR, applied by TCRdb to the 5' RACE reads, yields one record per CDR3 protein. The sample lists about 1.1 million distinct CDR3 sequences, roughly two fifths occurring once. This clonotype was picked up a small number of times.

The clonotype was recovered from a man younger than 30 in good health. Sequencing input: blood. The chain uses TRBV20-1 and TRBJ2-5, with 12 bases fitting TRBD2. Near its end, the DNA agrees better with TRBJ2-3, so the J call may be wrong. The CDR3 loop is CSARGLAGGQETQYF. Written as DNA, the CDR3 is TGCAGTGCTAGGGGGCTAGCGGGGGGGCAAGAGACCCAGTATTTT.